Presented here are 10 T cell receptor beta chains from one specimen sequenced in a study of blood T cell repertoires in COVID-19. TCRdb keeps only in-frame clones here, not all; method: immunoSEQ multiplex PCR. Of 310,000 or so clones in the sample, 86% are singletons; the top ten hold about 10%. Specimen: PBMCs or T cells enriched from blood (not recorded which). The receptors were sampled from a woman between 18 and 29 years old who had recovered from COVID-19.

The J gene is TRBJ2-7, the V gene TRBV5-5; 10 bases are a match to TRBD1. The trim removed 2 bases at V and 1 base at J, leaving 6 bases unmatched. Germline V gene data show CDR1 as SGHKS and CDR2 as YYEKEE (reference sequence). This CDR3 has 16 residues. The CDR3 protein is CASSLVTGGYSYEQYF. The CDR3 nucleotides are TGTGCCAGCAGCTTAGTGACAGGGGGCTATTCCTACGAGCAGTACTTC.

Regarding this clone: The germline gene is not matched at one end of the junction; a read error may be the cause. The chain recombines TRBV19 with TRBJ2-7; weak D call: TRBD1 (5 bases). The CDR3 is 15 amino acids. CDR1 and CDR2 from the germline V gene are LNHDA and SQIVND (reference sequence). The CDR3 DNA reads as TGTGCCAGTAGTATTGACAGCAACTCCGGCTACGAGCGGTACTTC. It is translated as CASSIDSNSGYERYF.

J is TRBJ2-2 and V is TRBV24-1, with D hard to call. The CDR3 contains 14 residues. The V gene lost 5 bases and the J gene lost 0 bases, with 6 bases spanning the gap. Germline-derived CDR1 and CDR2 are KGHDR and SFDVKD. In DNA, the CDR3 is TGTGCCACCAGTGCTCAGGCGAACACCGGGGAGCTGTTTTTT. This translates into CATSAQANTGELFF.

DNA for the CDR3: TGCAGCGTTTCCACAGGGGGCCCTGAAGCTTTCTTT. It codes for CSVSTGGPEAFF. This chain connects TRBV29-1 to TRBJ1-1; TRBD1 matches 9 bases. The CDR3 extends over 12 amino acids. J was trimmed by 6 bases and V by 5 bases; bases with no gene match: 4. CDR1 and CDR2 from the germline V gene are SQVTM and ANQGSEA.

For this clone: The identical CDR3 is also encoded by other nucleotide sequences in the sample. The genes are TRBV5-6 and TRBJ1-2; 9 nucleotides align to TRBD1. After removal of 4 bases from V and 6 bases from J, the junction contained 4 bases not matched to a gene. Germline loops: CDR1 SGHDT, CDR2 YYEEEE. The CDR3 sequence is 13 residues long. This CDR3 is CASSDTGGNGYTF. The CDR3 DNA follows: TGTGCCAGCAGCGACACAGGGGGCAATGGCTACACCTTC.

The chain uses TRBV28 and TRBJ2-7; 7 positions match TRBD1. Germline V gives CDR1 MDHEN, CDR2 SYDVKM. The CDR3 runs 12 residues. With 7 bases clipped from V and 3 bases from J, the junction kept 3 bases outside the gene matches. The CDR3: CASTTGRYEQYF. The CDR3, as DNA: TGTGCCAGCACGACAGGGCGCTACGAGCAGTACTTC.

J is TRBJ1-1 and V is TRBV28; TRBD1 is a possible D gene (6 bases). V lost 3 bases to trimming and J lost 4 bases, with 9 bases between them. The germline V gene encodes CDR1 MDHEN and CDR2 SYDVKM. This CDR3 has 13 residues. The CDR3 DNA sequence: TGTGCCAGCAGTTTTCAGGGGATCACTGAAGCTTTCTTT. It specifies CASSFQGITEAFF.

The chain carries TRBV6-5 and TRBJ2-7, with D tentatively TRBD2 (6 bases). V lost 6 bases to trimming and J lost 2 bases, with 17 bases between them. The germline CDR1 and CDR2 sequences are MNHEY and SVGAGI. This CDR3 spans 15 amino acids. Here the CDR3 reads CASSKGRGLTYEQYF. In nucleotides, the CDR3 is TGTGCCAGCAGCAAGGGGCGGGGACTTACCTACGAGCAGTACTTC.

The CDR3, as DNA: TGTGCCAGCAGTTCTAACAGGGTTGGCAATCAGCCCCAGCATTTT. Its protein is CASSSNRVGNQPQHF. This chain links TRBV28 with TRBJ1-5, with D perhaps matching TRBD1 (6 bases). Trimming shortened V by 4 bases and J by 2 bases, and 12 bases separated the two germline ends. CDR1 and CDR2 (germline): MDHEN, SYDVKM. CDR3 size: 15 residues.

This clone was seen only a few times. V is TRBV2 and J is TRBJ2-5; D might be TRBD1 (5 bases). Germline-derived CDR1 and CDR2 are SNHLY and FYNNEI. Trimming cost V 6 bases and J 0 bases, with 11 bases left between them. CDR3 length: 14 residues. CDR3 sequence (DNA): TGTGCCAGCAGAGGAGCAGGGTACCAAGAGACCCAGTACTTC. Amino acid sequence: CASRGAGYQETQYF.